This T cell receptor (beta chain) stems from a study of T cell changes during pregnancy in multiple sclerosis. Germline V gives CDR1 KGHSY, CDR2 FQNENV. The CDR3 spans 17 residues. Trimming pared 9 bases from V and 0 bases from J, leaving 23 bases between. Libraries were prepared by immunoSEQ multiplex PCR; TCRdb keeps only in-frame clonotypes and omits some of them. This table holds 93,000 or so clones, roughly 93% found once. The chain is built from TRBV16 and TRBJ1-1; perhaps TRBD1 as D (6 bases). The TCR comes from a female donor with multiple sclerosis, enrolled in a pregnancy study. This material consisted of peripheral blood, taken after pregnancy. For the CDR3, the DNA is TGTGCCAGGACCAAACCGCAGGGGCAGGGAATGAACACTGAAGCTTTCTTT. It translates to CARTKPQGQGMNTEAFF. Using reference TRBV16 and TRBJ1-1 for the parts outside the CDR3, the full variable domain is GEEVAQTPKHLVRGEGQKAKLYCAPIKGHSYVFWYQQVLKNEFKFLISFQNENVFDETGMPKERFSAKCLPNSPCSLEIQATKLEDSAVYFCARTKPQGQGMNTEAFFGQGTRLTVV.